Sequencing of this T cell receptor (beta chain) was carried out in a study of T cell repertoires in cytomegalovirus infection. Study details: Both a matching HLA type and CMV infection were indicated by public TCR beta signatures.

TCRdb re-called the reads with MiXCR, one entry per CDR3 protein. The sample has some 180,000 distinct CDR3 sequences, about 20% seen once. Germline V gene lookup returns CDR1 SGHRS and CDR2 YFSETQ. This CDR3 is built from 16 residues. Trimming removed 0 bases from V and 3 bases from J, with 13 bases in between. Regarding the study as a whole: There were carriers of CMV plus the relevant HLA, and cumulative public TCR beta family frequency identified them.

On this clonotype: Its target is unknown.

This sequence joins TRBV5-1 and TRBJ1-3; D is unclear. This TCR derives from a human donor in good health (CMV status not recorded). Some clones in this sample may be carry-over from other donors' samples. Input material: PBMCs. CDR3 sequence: CASSLAGPSLGNTIYF. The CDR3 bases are TGCGCCAGCAGCTTGGCCGGGCCCAGCCTTGGAAACACCATATATTTT.